The clone carrying this T cell receptor (beta chain) was recorded only once. What it binds is not known. V was cut by 7 bases and J by 1 base, with 10 bases left in between. The germline V gene has CDR1 SNHLY and CDR2 FYNNEI. The CDR3 sequence is 13 residues long. The data are from a study of CD8 T cells in Susac syndrome. RNA amounts of roughly 0.45 to 1 ug underwent reverse transcription with random hexamers. Amplification of TCR beta CDR3 used immunoSEQ multiplex PCR across 54 Vbeta and 13 Jbeta. TCRdb independently ran MiXCR on the immunoSEQ multiplex PCR reads; one entry per CDR3 protein. The data contain 150,000 to 200,000 distinct CDR3 sequences, roughly 94% of them singletons. The study, taken as a whole, reports: The authors acknowledged that the study's TCR sequencing and HLA analysis involved relatively few individuals.

The sample taken for sequencing was CD4+ T cells from PBMCs. This clonotype was obtained from a human donor with multiple sclerosis. The chain recombines TRBV2 with TRBJ1-1, with D unclear. The CDR3 region has the DNA TGTGCCAGCACCCTCGACGGGAACACTGAAGCTTTCTTT. Translated, it gives CASTLDGNTEAFF.